The 24 T cell receptor beta chains reported below all come from one sample, sequenced in a study of post-analysis software for immune sequencing data. General study results and limits: Patients showed TRBV5-6, TRBV5-1 and TRBV20-1 among a handful of TRBV segments more frequent than in controls.

What these receptors recognize is not known. Presence of unique molecular identifiers characterized the TCR beta cDNA libraries. Via MiXCR, TCRdb re-called the PCR reads, giving one row per CDR3 protein. The sample includes 450,000 or so distinct CDR3 sequences, under 55% of them seen just once. Sequenced: blood. The receptors stem from a girl aged 5-17 years with multiple sclerosis.

The chain links TRBV6-1 to TRBJ2-1; TRBD1 matches at 7 bases. The trim removed 3 bases at V and 10 bases at J, leaving 15 bases unmatched. Germline V gives CDR1 MNHNS, CDR2 SASEGT. The CDR3 loop spans 16 amino acids. The CDR3: CASSERQGPGPREQFF. The CDR3 DNA reads as TGTGCCAGCAGTGAGAGACAGGGTCCGGGACCAAGGGAGCAGTTCTTC.

A few counts support this clonotype. The chain joins TRBV6-5 to TRBJ2-1, with D unclear. The CDR3 is 17 amino acids. V shed 0 bases and J shed 0 bases, with 12 bases lying between them. Germline CDR1 reads MNHEY; CDR2 reads SVGAGI. CDR3: CASSYSYAASSYNEQFF. The CDR3 bases are TGTGCCAGCAGTTACTCGTACGCAGCGAGCTCCTACAATGAGCAGTTCTTC.

In DNA, the CDR3 is TGTGCCAGCAGCTTAAGGCGGGATCCTACCTACGAGCAGTACTTC. This codes for CASSLRRDPTYEQYF. The rearrangement uses TRBV7-2 and TRBJ2-7; the D gene is possibly TRBD2 (6 bases). Trimming took off 2 bases at V and 2 bases at J, with 13 bases between the two ends. The germline gives CDR1 SGHTA, CDR2 FQGNSA. This CDR3 region has 15 residues. Looking up the rest from reference TRBV7-2 and TRBJ2-7 gives the full variable domain: GAGVSQSPSNKVTEKGKDVELRCDPISGHTALYWYRQSLGQGLEFLIYFQGNSAPDKSGLPSDRFSAERTGGSVSTLTIQRTQQEDSAVYLCASSLRRDPTYEQYFGPGTRLTVT.

This clonotype was detected only once. The rearrangement uses TRBV10-3 and TRBJ2-7; tentative D call: TRBD2 (6 bases). There are 17 residues in the CDR3. The V gene lost 0 bases and the J gene lost 3 bases, with 18 bases spanning the gap. Per germline, CDR1 ENHRY and CDR2 SYGVKD. CDR3 sequence (DNA): TGTGCCATCAGTGAGTCGTTGCGGGGCCTCCCAGGCTACGAGCAGTACTTC. It yields the protein CAISESLRGLPGYEQYF.

This clonotype has only a few counts. This chain connects TRBV7-6 to TRBJ2-7, with D unresolved. The CDR3 extends over 15 amino acids. Germline CDR1 SGHVS, CDR2 FNYEAQ. V gave up 1 base and J gave up 2 bases, with 12 bases separating them. CDR3 DNA sequence: TGTGCCAGCAGCTTAGAAGGATCCGTTGCCTACGAGCAGTACTTC. This gives the protein CASSLEGSVAYEQYF.

V gene TRBV4-1 combines with J gene TRBJ1-5; perhaps TRBD1 as D (6 bases). Trimming stripped 1 base from V and 2 bases from J, with 15 bases between. This CDR3 contains 17 residues. Germline V CDR1 and CDR2: MGHRA, YSYEKL. For the CDR3, the DNA is TGCGCCAGCAGCCAAGGGGTGATCAGGGGCGGCAATCAGCCCCAGCATTTT. Amino acid sequence: CASSQGVIRGGNQPQHF.

J is TRBJ2-5 and V is TRBV4-1; 7 bases are a match to TRBD2. The germline V gene encodes CDR1 MGHRA and CDR2 YSYEKL. The CDR3 contains 14 residues. Trimming at V came to 6 bases and at J to 4 bases, leaving 8 bases not matched to a gene. The CDR3 DNA sequence: TGCGCCAGCAGTAACAGCGGGGCCGGAGAGACCCAGTACTTC. This gives the protein CASSNSGAGETQYF.

J is TRBJ2-3 and V is TRBV4-3; no clear D. The CDR3 covers 17 residues. Trimming took off 0 bases at V and 2 bases at J, with 15 bases between the two ends. Germline CDR1 is LGHNA and CDR2 is YSLEER. The CDR3, as DNA: TGCGCCAGCAGCCAAGATTGGCGAGAACTTAACACAGATACGCAGTATTTT. It codes for CASSQDWRELNTDTQYF.

The chain is built from TRBV3-1 and TRBJ1-1; D gene unclear. V gave up 4 bases and J gave up 1 base, with 10 bases separating them. Germline V gives CDR1 LGHDT, CDR2 YNNKEL (reference sequence). This CDR3 spans 14 amino acids. The CDR3 here is CASSPKTQNTEAFF. The CDR3 nucleotides are TGTGCCAGCAGCCCAAAGACACAGAACACTGAAGCTTTCTTT.

The V gene is TRBV28, the J gene TRBJ2-4; tentatively, D is TRBD1 or TRBD2 (5 bases each). The better agreement between TRBJ2-7 and the DNA end casts doubt on the J call. The CDR3 contains 15 residues. Germline V gene sequence: CDR1 MDHEN, CDR2 SYDVKM. In DNA form, the CDR3 reads TGTGCCAGCATGGCCTCGGGGATAGGGGACTACGAGCAGTACTTC. It codes for CASMASGIGDYEQYF.

This clonotype occurred a few times. The V gene is TRBV20-1, the J gene TRBJ2-3; 9 bases agree with TRBD2. V lost 3 bases and J lost 3; bases outside the gene matches: 7. Germline CDR1 is DFQATT and CDR2 is SNEGSKA (reference sequence). CDR3 length equals 15 residues. CDR3 protein: CSASPSLAGTDTQYF. In DNA, the CDR3 is TGCAGTGCTAGCCCCAGCCTAGCGGGAACAGATACGCAGTATTTT.

V gene TRBV6-6 combines with J gene TRBJ2-1; the match to TRBD1 covers 10 bases. The V segment lost 0 bases and the J segment 14 bases; nucleotides outside the gene matches: 16. The CDR3 spans 17 residues. The germline V gene has CDR1 MNHNY and CDR2 SVGAGI (reference sequence). For the CDR3, the DNA is TGTGCCAGCAGTTACTCGATGGACAGGGGGGTAAGGGGCCCTGAGTTCTTC. It is translated as CASSYSMDRGVRGPEFF.

This clonotype showed up just a few times. The genes are TRBV7-2 and TRBJ2-7; 12 bases align to TRBD2. V lost 5 bases and J lost 4; bases outside the gene matches: 0. The V gene's germline CDR1 is SGHTA and CDR2 FQGNSA. The CDR3 totals 13 residues. The CDR3 DNA reads TGTGCCAGCAGCGGGACTAGCGGGTACGAGCAGTACTTC. It encodes CASSGTSGYEQYF.

The rearrangement joins TRBV11-3 to TRBJ1-1; D ambiguous. CDR3 size: 13 residues. V lost 0 bases and J 3 bases, leaving 5 bases between the germline ends. Germline CDR1 reads SGHNT; CDR2 reads YENEEA. The CDR3 nucleotides are TGTGCCAGCAGCTTAGATAAGGACACTGAAGCTTTCTTT. Translation gives CASSLDKDTEAFF.

The V and J genes are TRBV5-1 and TRBJ2-5; TRBD1 might be the D (6 bases). The assigned J gene may be wrong: the sequence end matches TRBJ2-7 better. Germline CDR1 is SGHRS and CDR2 is YFSETQ. The CDR3 totals 16 residues. The CDR3 DNA reads TGCGCCAGCAGCCTTGCCCTTACAGGGAAGAGCCACGAGCAGTACTTC. This codes for CASSLALTGKSHEQYF.

The chain couples TRBV6-2 or TRBV6-3 to TRBJ2-1; 8 positions match TRBD1. J was trimmed by 4 bases and V by 5 bases; bases with no gene match: 10. CDR3 length: 16 residues. Germline CDR1 and CDR2: MNHEY and SVGEGT. CDR3: CASSTTGAISYNEQFF. CDR3 DNA sequence: TGTGCCAGCAGTACGACAGGGGCGATAAGTTACAATGAGCAGTTCTTC.

The chain has TRBV5-1 and TRBJ1-5; 7 bases align to TRBD1. V lost 4 bases to trimming and J lost 6 bases; unmatched junction nucleotides: 7. Germline CDR1 and CDR2: SGHRS and YFSETQ. The CDR3 consists of 14 residues. The CDR3 nucleotides are TGCGCCAGCAGCCCTCGACAGGGCGGTCAGCCCCAGCATTTT. Translated, it gives CASSPRQGGQPQHF.

This chain joins TRBV28 and TRBJ2-7; D is unresolved. V was cut by 4 bases and J by 0 bases, with 10 bases left in between. This CDR3 has 14 residues. From germline, CDR1 is MDHEN and CDR2 SYDVKM. In DNA form, the CDR3 reads TGTGCCAGCAGTTCCCCAGCTACCTCCTACGAGCAGTACTTC. Protein sequence: CASSSPATSYEQYF.

The CDR3 region is CASSGSGVQETQYF. DNA for the CDR3: TGTGCCAGCAGCGGCTCGGGGGTTCAAGAGACCCAGTACTTC. This chain links TRBV28 with TRBJ2-5; D might be TRBD2 (6 bases). Germline values: CDR1 MDHEN, CDR2 SYDVKM. This CDR3 is built from 14 residues. Trimming stripped 6 bases from V and 2 bases from J, with 13 bases between.

This clonotype was counted only a few times. The rearrangement links TRBV4-1 to TRBJ1-1; weak D call: TRBD1 (5 bases). This CDR3 contains 15 residues. V was cut by 5 bases and J by 4 bases, with 17 bases left in between. Germline loops: CDR1 MGHRA, CDR2 YSYEKL. The CDR3 sequence is CASSEQRGLITEAFF. The CDR3 nucleotides are TGCGCCAGCAGCGAGCAGCGGGGACTCATCACTGAAGCTTTCTTT.

This clonotype was counted between two and nine times. The chain employs TRBV12-3 or TRBV12-4 and TRBJ1-1, with D unresolved. The CDR3 sequence is 14 residues long. Deletions cut 3 bases from V and 7 bases from J, with 15 bases between. The CDR3 reads CASSFEVNYIEAFF. Here the CDR3 DNA reads TGTGCCAGCAGTTTTGAGGTGAACTATATTGAAGCTTTCTTT.

This clonotype has a handful of counts. The rearrangement uses TRBV5-1 and TRBJ2-3; perhaps TRBD1 as D (5 bases). The CDR3 loop spans 14 amino acids. V dropped 2 bases and J dropped 2 bases, with 9 bases sitting between them. The germline V gene has CDR1 SGHRS and CDR2 YFSETQ. The CDR3 here is CASSLGQTTDTQYF. Written as DNA, the CDR3 is TGCGCCAGCAGCTTAGGACAAACCACAGATACGCAGTATTTT.

J is TRBJ2-4 and V is TRBV9, with 10 bases lining up with TRBD2. Gene TRBJ2-5 matches the end of the DNA better, so the J call may be wrong. CDR1 SGDLS and CDR2 YYNGEE come from the germline V gene. The CDR3 spans 18 residues. The CDR3 nucleotides read TGTGCCAGCAGCGTAGCTACCCCGACTAGCGGGCTCGAGGAGACCCAGTACTTC. Translating gives CASSVATPTSGLEETQYF.

The J gene is TRBJ2-1, the V gene TRBV10-3; tentative D call: TRBD2 (5 bases). The V gene lost 3 bases and the J gene lost 12 bases, with 12 bases spanning the gap. CDR3 size: 12 residues. Germline V CDR1 and CDR2: ENHRY, SYGVKD. This CDR3 reads CAISDPPSGQFF. DNA of the CDR3: TGTGCCATCAGTGATCCCCCGAGCGGGCAGTTCTTC.